The clone carrying this TCR beta chain came up a few times. The data originate from a study of blood T cell repertoires in COVID-19. TCRdb's table, derived via immunoSEQ multiplex PCR, lists solely in-frame clones and lacks some. The sample carries roughly 150,000 clones, more than 60% recorded once. Sequenced input: peripheral blood. The clonotype originates from a man aged 70 or older with acute or convalescent COVID-19.

Here the CDR3 reads CASSYESGLSYEQYF. DNA for the CDR3: TGTGCCAGCAGTTACGAAAGCGGGCTATCCTACGAGCAGTACTTC. V gene TRBV6-5 combines with J gene TRBJ2-7; tentatively, D is TRBD2 (6 bases). This CDR3 comprises 15 residues. The V and J ends lost 2 bases and 1 base respectively, with 12 bases between them. From germline, CDR1 is MNHEY and CDR2 SVGAGI.